These 20 T cell receptor beta chains originate from one sample sequenced in a study of blood T cell repertoires in COVID-19. Measured with immunoSEQ multiplex PCR; TCRdb has only the in-frame clones, and not every one. The table shows about 310,000 clones, with 87% occurring only once. Sequenced sample: peripheral blood. The receptor source for this set is a woman aged 45-65 years who had recovered from COVID-19.

This CDR3 reads CASSLDGGRAEETQYF. The DNA of the CDR3 is TGTGCCAGCAGCTTAGATGGCGGGAGGGCCGAAGAGACCCAGTACTTC. V gene TRBV11-1 combines with J gene TRBJ2-5; 9 positions agree with TRBD2. V was clipped by 1 base and J by 3 bases; unmatched bases: 6. CDR3 length equals 16 residues. Germline CDR1 and CDR2: SGHAT and FQDESV (reference sequence).

The CDR3 spells CASSSGLAGGETQYF. CDR3 nucleotide sequence: TGTGCCAGCAGTTCTGGACTAGCGGGAGGAGAGACCCAGTACTTC. The V and J genes are TRBV27 and TRBJ2-5, with TRBD2 matching 14 bases. Germline V CDR1 and CDR2: MNHEY, SMNVEV (reference sequence). The CDR3 runs to 15 residues. V lost 4 bases to trimming and J lost 4 bases; unmatched junction nucleotides: 2.

This rearrangement joins TRBV28 to TRBJ1-1, with D tentatively TRBD1 (6 bases). Trimming pared 3 bases from V and 11 bases from J, leaving 10 bases between. Germline V lookup: CDR1 MDHEN, CDR2 SYDVKM. The length of the CDR3 is 11 residues. CDR3 amino acids: CASSFDRTAFF. Written as DNA, the CDR3 is TGTGCCAGCAGTTTCGACAGGACGGCTTTCTTT.

V gene TRBV7-9 combines with J gene TRBJ1-5, with 9 bases aligning to TRBD1. CDR3 length: 14 residues. Trimming at V came to 6 bases and at J to 4 bases, leaving 4 bases not matched to a gene. Germline lookup yields CDR1 SEHNR and CDR2 FQNEAQ (reference sequence). CDR3 in DNA: TGTGCCAGCAGTATACAGGGGGCGAATCAGCCCCAGCATTTT. It translates to CASSIQGANQPQHF.

V and J are TRBV9 and TRBJ2-5; 8 nucleotides align to TRBD2. This CDR3 contains 15 residues. Germline CDR1 SGDLS, CDR2 YYNGEE. V shed 1 base and J 1 base; nucleotides not matched to a gene: 3. The DNA of the CDR3 is TGTGCCAGCAGCGTAACCGGGGGGGTCCAAGAGACCCAGTACTTC. Its protein is CASSVTGGVQETQYF.

The gene calls are TRBV18 and TRBJ2-5; 10 bases match TRBD2. CDR1 is KGHSH, CDR2 LQKENI, per germline. This CDR3 is built from 17 residues. With 0 bases clipped from V and 6 bases from J, the junction kept 10 bases outside the gene matches. The CDR3 DNA sequence: TGTGCCAGCTCACCACCGGCGTCTAGCGGGGGCCTCCAGACCCAGTACTTC. Protein sequence: CASSPPASSGGLQTQYF.

J is TRBJ1-4 and V is TRBV2; tentatively, D is TRBD1 (6 bases). This CDR3 has 12 amino acids. The germline V and J ends were trimmed by 6 bases and 8 bases, with 10 bases remaining between them. The germline V gene encodes CDR1 SNHLY and CDR2 FYNNEI. Here the CDR3 reads CASRAQGEKLFF. CDR3 in DNA: TGTGCCAGCAGGGCACAGGGAGAAAAACTGTTTTTT.

This clone was detected many times. The chain recombines TRBV7-2 with TRBJ2-7, with 7 bases fitting TRBD1. V shed 3 bases, J shed 3 bases, and the junction held 2 bases outside the gene matches. The germline V gene has CDR1 SGHTA and CDR2 FQGNSA. The CDR3 covers 13 residues. The CDR3 here is CASSLGQIYEQYF. The DNA of the CDR3 is TGTGCCAGCAGCTTGGGACAGATCTACGAGCAGTACTTC.

The gene calls are TRBV6-1 and TRBJ1-3; D gene ambiguous. Trimming stripped 1 base from V and 8 bases from J, with 12 bases between. Germline V gene sequence: CDR1 MNHNS, CDR2 SASEGT. The CDR3 has 14 residues. Here the CDR3 reads CASSEVGPRDTIYF. The CDR3 region has the DNA TGTGCCAGCAGTGAAGTCGGGCCGCGGGACACCATATATTTT.

The V and J genes are TRBV5-1 and TRBJ2-5; 8 positions agree with TRBD1. Germline CDR1 SGHRS, CDR2 YFSETQ. Trimming removed 0 bases from V and 0 bases from J; junction bases left unmatched: 16. The CDR3 length is 20 residues. CDR3 coding DNA: TGCGCCAGCAGCTTGGCCTGGGCAGGGGGCCAAGTATTGTACCAAGAGACCCAGTACTTC. Amino acid sequence: CASSLAWAGGQVLYQETQYF. The entire variable domain, with the rest obtained from reference TRBV5-1 and TRBJ2-5, is as follows: KAGVTQTPRYLIKTRGQQVTLSCSPISGHRSVSWYQQTPGQGLQFLFEYFSETQRNKGNFPGRFSGRQFSNSRSEMNVSTLELGDSALYLCASSLAWAGGQVLYQETQYFGPGTRLLVL.

The V gene is TRBV7-2, the J gene TRBJ1-2, with a weak D call TRBD1 (5 bases). Germline V gives CDR1 SGHTA, CDR2 FQGNSA. CDR3 length equals 15 residues. The V and J ends lost 3 bases and 9 bases respectively, with 20 bases between them. The CDR3 spells CASSLSHGARGSYTF. Written as DNA, the CDR3 is TGTGCCAGCAGCTTGTCCCACGGGGCGCGGGGGAGCTACACCTTC. Complete variable domain (other parts from reference TRBV7-2 and TRBJ1-2): GAGVSQSPSNKVTEKGKDVELRCDPISGHTALYWYRQSLGQGLEFLIYFQGNSAPDKSGLPSDRFSAERTGGSVSTLTIQRTQQEDSAVYLCASSLSHGARGSYTFGSGTRLTVV.

This clone was observed once. The rearrangement links TRBV19 to TRBJ2-7; 10 bases fit TRBD2. Unmatched junction bases numbered 1, after V lost 4 bases and J lost 4 bases. The germline CDR1 and CDR2 sequences are LNHDA and SQIVND (reference sequence). The CDR3 length is 13 residues. The CDR3 nucleotides are TGTGCCAGTAGTAAGCGGGAGGGTTACGAGCAGTACTTC. Translating gives CASSKREGYEQYF.

The chain combines TRBV4-3 with TRBJ2-4; D is perhaps TRBD1 (5 bases). Germline values: CDR1 LGHNA, CDR2 YSLEER. The CDR3 has 17 amino acids. The V gene lost 0 bases and the J gene lost 0 bases, with 12 bases spanning the gap. This CDR3 reads CASSQDGPGQAKNIQYF. The CDR3 DNA reads TGCGCCAGCAGCCAAGACGGACCAGGGCAAGCCAAAAACATTCAGTACTTC.

This clone occurred a few times. The chain couples TRBV10-2 to TRBJ1-2; D is possibly TRBD1 (6 bases). There are 16 residues in the CDR3. Germline V lookup: CDR1 WSHSY, CDR2 SAAADI. Trimming took 6 bases from V and 8 from J, leaving 25 bases between them. This CDR3 is CASRPPDSFFVSGYTF. The CDR3 region has the DNA TGCGCCAGCAGGCCGCCGGACAGTTTTTTTGTTTCGGGCTACACCTTC.

Only a few counts were recorded for this clone. This chain connects TRBV11-2 to TRBJ1-3; a weak D match, TRBD1 (5 bases). V shed 6 bases and J shed 4 bases, with 13 bases lying between them. The CDR3 spans 14 residues. Germline V CDR1 and CDR2: SGHAT, FQNNGV. CDR3 in DNA: TGTGCCAGCAGGCTCCAGGGTACGGGAAACACCATATATTTT. It is translated as CASRLQGTGNTIYF.

The chain carries TRBV19 and TRBJ1-5; D gene ambiguous. The V gene's germline CDR1 is LNHDA and CDR2 SQIVND (reference sequence). V gave up 4 bases and J gave up 6 bases, with 4 bases separating them. CDR3 length: 11 amino acids. This CDR3 reads CASSSGQPQHF. For the CDR3, the DNA is TGTGCCAGTAGTAGCGGTCAGCCCCAGCATTTT. The variable domain in full, completed from reference TRBV19 and TRBJ1-5, reads DGGITQSPKYLFRKEGQNVTLSCEQNLNHDAMYWYRQDPGQGLRLIYYSQIVNDFQKGDIAEGYSVSREKKESFPLTVTSAQKNPTAFYLCASSSGQPQHFGDGTRLSIL.

The rearrangement joins TRBV15 to TRBJ2-7; D not certain. V lost 9 bases to trimming and J lost 3 bases, with 12 bases between them. Germline values: CDR1 LNHNV, CDR2 YYDKDF (reference sequence). The CDR3 runs to 12 residues. In DNA, the CDR3 is TGTGCCACGGCCTCTTCACGCTACGAGCAGTACTTC. This gives the protein CATASSRYEQYF.

The CDR3 nucleotides are TGTGCCAGCAGCGTAGACCCGGCGGGAGGGCCAGATACGCAGTATTTT. Translated, it gives CASSVDPAGGPDTQYF. This chain uses TRBV9 with TRBJ2-3, with TRBD2 matching 9 bases. Per germline, CDR1 SGDLS and CDR2 YYNGEE. The CDR3 runs 16 residues. The J segment lost 4 bases and the V segment lost 0 bases, leaving 6 bases of the junction unmatched.

V and J are TRBV15 and TRBJ1-6; D call uncertain. Germline V gene data show CDR1 as LNHNV and CDR2 as YYDKDF (reference sequence). V gave up 0 bases and J gave up 9 bases, with 6 bases separating them. The CDR3 loop spans 13 amino acids. The CDR3 DNA sequence: TGTGCCACCAGCAGAGATCCCGGTTCACCCCTCCACTTT. This encodes CATSRDPGSPLHF.

This clone was seen a few times. This sequence joins TRBV5-6 and TRBJ1-5; no reliable D call. The V gene lost 4 bases and the J gene lost 4 bases, with 12 bases spanning the gap. Germline-derived CDR1 and CDR2 are SGHDT and YYEEEE. The length of the CDR3 is 14 residues. The CDR3 is CASSTGLGNQPQHF. The CDR3 DNA sequence: TGTGCCAGCAGCACCGGACTGGGGAATCAGCCCCAGCATTTT.